These T cell receptor beta chains were read from a single sample in a study of blood T cell repertoires in COVID-19. Sequencing used immunoSEQ multiplex PCR; TCRdb keeps in-frame clones, though not all of them. The table has about 250,000 clones, around 84% seen once. Sequencing used PBMCs or T cells enriched from blood (not recorded which). These receptors all come from a woman aged 45-60 years who had recovered from COVID-19. Both conserved end residues are part of each CDR3. The D gene is left open where the match is weak. Rows give clone size only sometimes, using once, few, many, or a class for an expanded clone.

NA	TRBV28	NA	TRBJ2-2	TGTGCCAGCAGTTTTCTGACCGGGGAGCTGTTTTTT	CASSFLTGELFF
NA	TRBV6-2/TRBV6-3	NA	TRBJ1-1	TGTGCCAGCAGTTACTCGGGGGGGTATGAAGCTTTCTTT	CASSYSGGYEAFF
NA	TRBV9	NA	TRBJ1-5	TGTGCCAGCAGCCAGGGGACAAGCAATCAGCCCCAGCATTTT	CASSQGTSNQPQHF
NA	TRBV6-1	TRBD1	TRBJ1-2	TGTGCCAGCAGTGAATTAGGGGACAGCATGTATGGCTACACCTTC	CASSELGDSMYGYTF
NA	TRBV15	NA	TRBJ1-2	TGTGCCACCAGCAGAGCGGGGGAGAACTATGGCTACACCTTC	CATSRAGENYGYTF
NA	TRBV28	NA	TRBJ1-2	TGTGCCAGCAGTTTATTACAGGGCAGGTCATTCTATGGCTACACCTTC	CASSLLQGRSFYGYTF
NA	TRBV2	TRBD1	TRBJ1-2	TGTGCCAGCAGTCTTAGACAGGGGGCAATGCATGGCTACACCTTC	CASSLRQGAMHGYTF
NA	TRBV19	TRBD2	TRBJ2-5	TGTGCCAGTAGTATTTTTAGCGGGATGGGTCAAGAGACCCAGTACTTC	CASSIFSGMGQETQYF
NA	TRBV28	TRBD2	TRBJ2-1	TGTGCCAGCAGCCTTAGCGGGAAGAGCTCCTACAATGAGCAGTTCTTC	CASSLSGKSSYNEQFF
NA	TRBV5-1	TRBD2	TRBJ2-1	TGCGCCAGCAGCTTGGGACCCCTAGCGGGAGATGCGAATGAGCAGTTCTTC	CASSLGPLAGDANEQFF
once	TRBV19	NA	TRBJ1-2	TGTGCCAGTAGTATAGCAAGGGGTGGCGATGGCTACACCTTC	CASSIARGGDGYTF
NA	TRBV29-1	TRBD1	TRBJ2-7	TGCAGCGTGTTCGGGACAGGGAACGAGCAGTACTTC	CSVFGTGNEQYF
once	TRBV5-1	TRBD2	TRBJ2-7	TGCGCCAGCAGCTTGGATCTAGCGGGACGAATTCAGTCCTACGAGCAGTACTTC	CASSLDLAGRIQSYEQYF
NA	TRBV6-5	NA	TRBJ1-2	TGTGCCAGCACCTCTTGGGAACAGACTAATGGCTACACCTTC	CASTSWEQTNGYTF
NA	TRBV11-2	NA	TRBJ2-1	TGTGCCAGCAGCTTACGACTAAAGGAGCAGTTCTTC	CASSLRLKEQFF
NA	TRBV18	TRBD1	TRBJ1-2	TGTGCCAGCTCACCGGGACAGGGCGCGGAACTGGGGGGCTACACCTTC	CASSPGQGAELGGYTF
NA	TRBV28	NA	TRBJ1-1	TGTGCCAGCAGTTTACAACAGGCGAACACTGAAGCTTTCTTT	CASSLQQANTEAFF
NA	TRBV9	NA	TRBJ2-7	TGTGCCAGCAGCGTAGCTTTTCCTAGAACCTACGAGCAGTACTTC	CASSVAFPRTYEQYF
NA	TRBV6-5	TRBD1	TRBJ1-5	TGTGCCAGCAGCAGACAGGGGGAGAACAATCAGCCCCAGCATTTT	CASSRQGENNQPQHF
NA	TRBV19	TRBD2	TRBJ2-4	TGTGCCAGTAGGCGGGGGAGCTGGGCCAAAAACATTCAGTACTTC	CASRRGSWAKNIQYF
NA	TRBV11-3	NA	TRBJ2-4	TGTGCCAGCAGCTTAGGCCTCGGCATTCAGTACTTC	CASSLGLGIQYF
NA	TRBV4-3	NA	TRBJ2-2	TGCGCCAGCAGCCAAGATCGGGGCACCGGGGAGCTGTTTTTT	CASSQDRGTGELFF
NA	TRBV6-5	NA	TRBJ1-2	TGTGCCAGCAGATCAACAGGGAACGGGGGCTACACCTTC	CASRSTGNGGYTF
NA	TRBV5-1	TRBD1	TRBJ1-6	TGCGCCAGCAGCCCCCAGGGGGCAAGTAATTCACCCCTCCACTTT	CASSPQGASNSPLHF